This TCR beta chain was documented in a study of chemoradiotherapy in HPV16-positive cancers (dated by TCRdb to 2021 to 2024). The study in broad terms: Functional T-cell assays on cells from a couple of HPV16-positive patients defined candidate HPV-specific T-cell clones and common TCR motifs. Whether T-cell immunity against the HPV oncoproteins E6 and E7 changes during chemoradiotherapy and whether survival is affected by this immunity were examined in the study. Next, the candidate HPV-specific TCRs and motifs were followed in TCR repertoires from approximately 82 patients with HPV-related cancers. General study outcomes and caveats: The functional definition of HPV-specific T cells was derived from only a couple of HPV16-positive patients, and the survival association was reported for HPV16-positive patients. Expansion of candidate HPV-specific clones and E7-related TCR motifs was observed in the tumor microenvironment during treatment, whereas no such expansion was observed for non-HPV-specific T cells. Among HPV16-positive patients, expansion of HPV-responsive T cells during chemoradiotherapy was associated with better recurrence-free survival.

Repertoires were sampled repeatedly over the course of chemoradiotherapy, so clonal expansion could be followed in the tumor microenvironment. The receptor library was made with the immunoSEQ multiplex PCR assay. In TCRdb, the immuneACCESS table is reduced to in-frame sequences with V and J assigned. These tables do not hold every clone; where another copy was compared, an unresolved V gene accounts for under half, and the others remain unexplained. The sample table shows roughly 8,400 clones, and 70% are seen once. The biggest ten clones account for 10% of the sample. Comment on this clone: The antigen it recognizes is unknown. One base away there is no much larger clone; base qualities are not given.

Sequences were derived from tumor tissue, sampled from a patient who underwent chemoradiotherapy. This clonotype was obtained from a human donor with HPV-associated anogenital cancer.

The nucleotides are TGTGCCAGCAGACTAGAACAGGGGGGACATAGCAATCAGCCCCAGCATTTT. It translates as CASRLEQGGHSNQPQHF. The chain was built from TRBV28 and TRBJ1-5; 8 bases in the middle match TRBD1. Trimmed from V: 6 bases; trimmed from J: 0 bases; junction bases lacking a gene match: 10. The CDR3 covers 17 residues, taking in both the cysteine and the phenylalanine. Left in the record is the CDR3 DNA by itself, 51 bases read in frame from the first base. CDR1 and CDR2, per the germline V gene, are MDHEN and SYDVKM.